This T cell receptor beta chain was recovered during a study of shared clonotypes between healthy human individuals. In the study overall: CD4 naive and memory got three plates each, CD8 naive two, CD8 memory one.

In the study's own analysis: Filtering differed for immunoSEQ, which gave only junction sequences without quality scores. Method: immunoSEQ multiplex PCR; TCRdb's copy keeps in-frame clones and lacks some. V and J calls and clone size are given by that table; D and trimming were obtained from the DNA. Of over a million clones in the sample, approximately 96% were seen once. Germline CDR1 reads SGHVS; CDR2 reads FNYEAQ. The CDR3 extends over 14 amino acids. Trimming shortened V by 4 bases and J by 5 bases, and 11 bases separated the two germline ends. This receptor was identified in a man between 25 and 39 years old in good health. V usage is TRBV7-6 and J usage is TRBJ2-2; no definite D call. The source material was naive CD4+ T cells sorted from blood. Indicated subset: CD45RA+ positively selected. The CDR3 loop is CASSSIRSTGELFF. CDR3 sequence (DNA): TGTGCCAGCAGCTCCATTCGGTCGACCGGGGAGCTGTTTTTT.